These 11 T cell receptor beta chains were sequenced from one sample in a study of T cell responses to AZD1222 COVID-19 vaccine. The data were produced by immunoSEQ multiplex PCR, yet TCRdb's version contains in-frame clones alone and is incomplete. The table records approximately 89,000 clones, about 89% of them present only once. Source: peripheral blood, taken on day 0 of MenACWY control vaccination. Source of these receptors: an adult in good health.

The rearrangement links TRBV9 to TRBJ1-2; TRBD1 agrees at 9 bases. Germline loops: CDR1 SGDLS, CDR2 YYNGEE. The CDR3 totals 15 residues. With V trimmed by 7 bases and J by 3 bases, 10 bases remained unmatched. CDR3 coding DNA: TGTGCCAGCGGACGGAACAGGGGGCGCGACTATGGCTACACCTTC. Its protein is CASGRNRGRDYGYTF.

The chain employs TRBV19 and TRBJ1-2; the D is unclear. Trimming removed 5 bases from V and 3 bases from J, with 19 bases in between. The CDR3 is 16 residues long. The germline CDR1 and CDR2 sequences are LNHDA and SQIVND (reference sequence). CDR3 DNA sequence: TGTGCCAGTAGTCGATGGGGAGGTCCCCCCGACTATGGCTACACCTTC. It encodes CASSRWGGPPDYGYTF.

The rearrangement links TRBV11-2 to TRBJ2-7; 7 nucleotides match TRBD1. V shed 6 bases, J shed 5 bases, and the junction held 7 bases outside the gene matches. The CDR3 totals 13 residues. Germline assignment: CDR1 SGHAT and CDR2 FQNNGV. CDR3 DNA sequence: TGTGCCAGCAGGAACGGGACAGTTAACGAGCAGTACTTC. This gives the protein CASRNGTVNEQYF. Complete variable domain (other parts from reference TRBV11-2 and TRBJ2-7): EAGVAQSPRYKIIEKRQSVAFWCNPISGHATLYWYQQILGQGPKLLIQFQNNGVVDDSQLPKDRFSAERLKGVDSTLKIQPAKLEDSAVYLCASRNGTVNEQYFGPGTRLTVT.

This chain connects TRBV6-5 to TRBJ2-2; D could derive from TRBD1 or TRBD2 (5 bases each). This CDR3 is built from 12 residues. Looked up from germline, CDR1 is MNHEY and CDR2 is SVGAGI. Trimming removed 2 bases from V and 7 bases from J, with 5 bases in between. The CDR3 nucleotides read TGTGCCAGCAGTTACGGGGGCGGGGAGCTGTTTTTT. Residues: CASSYGGGELFF.

The chain links TRBV12-5 to TRBJ2-2; D is perhaps TRBD2 (6 bases). The length of the CDR3 is 16 residues. CDR1 LGHNT and CDR2 FRNRAP come from the germline V gene. The V and J ends lost 5 bases and 13 bases respectively, with 26 bases between them. The CDR3 DNA reads TGTGCTAGTGGTCCAGGGACTGACGTTATTGAGAGGAGGCTGTTTTTT. It is translated as CASGPGTDVIERRLFF.

The CDR3 nucleotides are TGCGCCAGCAGCCAAGAAACTAGCGATGATGAGCAGTTCTTC. Its translation is CASSQETSDDEQFF. The chain couples TRBV4-1 to TRBJ2-1; 7 nucleotides match TRBD2. The CDR3 consists of 14 residues. Trimming took 0 bases from V and 8 from J; bases not matched to a gene: 4. CDR1 is MGHRA and CDR2 is YSYEKL in the germline V gene.

The chain joins TRBV3-1 (or the pseudogene TRBV3-2) to TRBJ1-2; unclear D gene. V was trimmed by 3 bases and J by 7 bases, leaving 15 bases between them. This CDR3 has 14 residues. The germline gives CDR1 LGHDT, CDR2 YNNKEL (reference sequence). The DNA of the CDR3 is TGTGCCAGCAGCCACCAGAACCCAGGTACTGGCTACACCTTC. Its protein product is CASSHQNPGTGYTF.

The rearrangement links TRBV5-8 to TRBJ2-3; the match to TRBD2 covers 9 bases. The germline gives CDR1 SGHTS, CDR2 YDEGEE. This CDR3 contains 18 residues. The junction had 11 bases not matched to a gene; V was cut back by 0 bases and J by 3 bases. CDR3 region: CASSLVSQAGGPTDTQYF. CDR3 DNA sequence: TGTGCCAGCAGCTTGGTATCTCAGGCGGGAGGGCCTACAGATACGCAGTATTTT.

The chain joins TRBV19 to TRBJ2-3; 10 bases agree with TRBD2. The CDR3 loop spans 17 amino acids. V was pared by 3 bases and J by 5 bases, with 11 bases of the junction left unmatched. Germline CDR1 reads LNHDA; CDR2 reads SQIVND (reference sequence). Here the CDR3 reads CASSIPTSGKGGDTQYF. CDR3 in DNA: TGTGCCAGTAGTATCCCCACTAGCGGGAAGGGTGGAGATACGCAGTATTTT. Looking up the rest from reference TRBV19 and TRBJ2-3 gives the full variable domain: DGGITQSPKYLFRKEGQNVTLSCEQNLNHDAMYWYRQDPGQGLRLIYYSQIVNDFQKGDIAEGYSVSREKKESFPLTVTSAQKNPTAFYLCASSIPTSGKGGDTQYFGPGTRLTVL.

The chain joins TRBV18 to TRBJ1-1, with D uncertain. The ends were cut back, 5 bases at V and 1 base at J, with 11 bases in the middle. CDR1 and CDR2 (germline): KGHSH, LQKENI. The CDR3 extends over 14 amino acids. The CDR3 sequence is CASSNGLRNTEAFF. CDR3 sequence (DNA): TGTGCCAGCTCAAACGGACTGAGGAACACTGAAGCTTTCTTT. Complete variable domain (other parts from reference TRBV18 and TRBJ1-1): NAGVMQNPRHLVRRRGQEARLRCSPMKGHSHVYWYRQLPEEGLKFMVYLQKENIIDESGMPKERFSAEFPKEGPSILRIQQVVRGDSAAYFCASSNGLRNTEAFFGQGTRLTVV.

The chain carries TRBV7-3 and TRBJ2-1, with D hard to call. The CDR3 spans 15 residues. V gave up 5 bases and J gave up 3 bases, with 14 bases separating them. CDR1 and CDR2 from the germline V gene are SGHTA and FQGTGA. The CDR3 region is CASSPRFSNYNEQFF. The CDR3 DNA sequence: TGTGCCAGCAGCCCGCGTTTTAGTAACTACAATGAGCAGTTCTTC.